This TCR beta chain was recovered during a study of T cell changes during pregnancy in multiple sclerosis. V lost 4 bases, J lost 4 bases, and 15 bases lay in between. The CDR3 extends over 15 amino acids. Using immunoSEQ multiplex PCR, the repertoire was profiled, and TCRdb retains in-frame clones only, with some absent. The data hold tens of thousands of clones, with roughly 92% observed a single time. The origin of this receptor is a female donor in good health, enrolled as a control in a pregnancy study. This chain connects TRBV23-1 to TRBJ2-3, with D perhaps TRBD2 (6 bases). TRBV23-1 is noted as an ORF with a role that remains uncertain. The material was peripheral blood, obtained in the third trimester of pregnancy. The CDR3 reads CASSLQRATSDTQYF. In DNA, the CDR3 is TGCGCCAGCAGTCTTCAGCGGGCAACATCAGATACGCAGTATTTT.